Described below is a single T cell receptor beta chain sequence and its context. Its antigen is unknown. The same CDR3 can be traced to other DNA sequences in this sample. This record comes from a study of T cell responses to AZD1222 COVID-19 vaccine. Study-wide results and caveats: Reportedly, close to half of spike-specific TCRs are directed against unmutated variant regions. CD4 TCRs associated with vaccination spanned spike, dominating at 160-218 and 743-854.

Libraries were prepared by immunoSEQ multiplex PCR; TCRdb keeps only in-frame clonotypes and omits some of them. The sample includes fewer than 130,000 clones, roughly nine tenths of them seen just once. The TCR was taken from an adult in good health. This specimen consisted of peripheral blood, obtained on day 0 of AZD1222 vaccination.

CDR3 in amino acids: CASSLKETQYF. The CDR3 DNA reads TGTGCCAGCAGCTTAAAAGAGACCCAGTACTTC. The rearrangement uses TRBV7-2 and TRBJ2-5; no clear D. Germline loops: CDR1 SGHTA, CDR2 FQGNSA. The V and J ends lost 2 bases and 3 bases respectively, with 1 base between them. This CDR3 contains 11 residues. The variable domain in full, with the rest retrieved from reference TRBV7-2 and TRBJ2-5, is GAGVSQSPSNKVTEKGKDVELRCDPISGHTALYWYRQSLGQGLEFLIYFQGNSAPDKSGLPSDRFSAERTGGSVSTLTIQRTQQEDSAVYLCASSLKETQYFGPGTRLLVL.